This T cell receptor (beta chain) was profiled in a study of Ad26.COV2.S vaccination and SARS-CoV-2 variants. Study at large: It was the COV1001 Ad26.COV2.S trial arm that included the donor. Ad26.COV2.S was injected intramuscularly once or twice, 56 days apart. Study-level points and caveats: People who got the vaccine or the placebo had similar non-spike TCR breadth. Analyses that measured TCR breadth and depth may have underestimated total T cell responses.

On this clone itself: Its antigen is as yet unknown.

Sequenced by immunoSEQ multiplex PCR; TCRdb stores in-frame clones only, minus some. The data hold about 280,000 clones, with around 87% observed a single time. Treatment reported: 19 received Ad26.COV2.S at low or high dose, single or two shots; 5 received placebo; per-sample allocation not given. Day 63 after the first vaccine or placebo injection was the time point for sampling. Germline CDR1 MNHEY, CDR2 SMNVEV (reference sequence). The V and J ends lost 4 bases and 1 base respectively, with 7 bases between them. CDR3 size: 13 residues. The source material was peripheral blood, sampled in a trial of Ad26.COV2.S vaccine versus placebo. The receptor comes from a person aged 18-60 years who received the Ad26.COV2.S COVID-19 vaccine or a placebo. The chain recombines TRBV27 with TRBJ1-1, with D uncertain. The CDR3 is CASSWAPNTEAFF. In nucleotides, the CDR3 is TGTGCCAGCAGTTGGGCACCGAACACTGAAGCTTTCTTT.